These 24 T cell receptor beta chains came from one sample sequenced in a study of cytomegalovirus exposure and HLA in healthy donors. PCR involved 60 Vbeta and 13 Jbeta primers. Some clones are missing from TCRdb's copy, which holds only in-frame ones; the method was immunoSEQ multiplex PCR. The table lists some 120,000 clones, 74% of them singletons, with about 6% in the top ten. Sequencing was carried out using PBMCs. Receptor source: a woman between 50 and 59 years old in good health and CMV-seropositive.

This chain uses TRBV6-6 with TRBJ2-7; 7 nucleotides agree with TRBD1. Germline V gene data show CDR1 as MNHNY and CDR2 as SVGAGI (reference sequence). The CDR3 totals 13 residues. Germline trimming cut 7 bases from V and 3 bases from J; bases unmatched to any gene: 6. Here the CDR3 reads CASIRDRVYEQYF. Here the CDR3 DNA reads TGTGCCAGCATCCGAGACAGGGTCTACGAGCAGTACTTC.

Of note for this clone: One junction end disagrees with the germline gene, perhaps due to a read error. The chain recombines TRBV7-7 with TRBJ2-7, with a possible D match to TRBD2 (6 bases). Germline V CDR1 and CDR2: SSHAT, FNYEAQ (reference sequence). The CDR3 has 13 amino acids. Written as DNA, the CDR3 is TGTGCTAGCAGCTCGGTCGGGGAGGACGAGCAGTACTTC. Amino acids: CASSSVGEDEQYF.

The chain uses TRBV4-3 and TRBJ2-3; maybe TRBD1 (6 bases). The CDR3 is 14 residues long. V was cut by 4 bases and J by 2 bases, with 10 bases left in between. Looked up from germline, CDR1 is LGHNA and CDR2 is YSLEER. The CDR3 coding sequence is TGCGCCAGCAGCCTGGACAGACACACAGATACGCAGTATTTT. Amino acid sequence: CASSLDRHTDTQYF.

This chain connects TRBV29-1 to TRBJ2-1; TRBD1 aligns across 9 bases. The length of the CDR3 is 13 residues. Germline V gives CDR1 SQVTM, CDR2 ANQGSEA. After removal of 2 bases from V and 13 bases from J, the junction contained 9 bases not matched to a gene. The CDR3 DNA reads TGCAGCGTTGAATATGTGGGACAGGGAATTCAGTTCTTC. Residues: CSVEYVGQGIQFF.

This clone has only a few counts. V gene TRBV6-5 combines with J gene TRBJ1-2; 9 positions agree with TRBD1. This CDR3 contains 13 residues. The germline V gene encodes CDR1 MNHEY and CDR2 SVGAGI. V shed 8 bases and J 7 bases; nucleotides not matched to a gene: 8. The CDR3 bases are TGTGCCAGCGGGGGGGGACAGGGCTGTGGCTACACCTTC. Its protein product is CASGGGQGCGYTF.

The J gene is TRBJ2-5, the V gene TRBV11-2; D gene uncertain. The CDR3 covers 13 residues. Per the germline V gene, CDR1 is SGHAT and CDR2 is FQNNGV. The V gene lost 5 bases and the J gene lost 1 base, with 8 bases spanning the gap. Here the CDR3 DNA reads TGTGCCAGCAGCCCCCCAATCCAAGAGACCCAGTACTTC. Translation: CASSPPIQETQYF.

The V call is TRBV5-4, the J call TRBJ1-4, with D perhaps matching TRBD1 (6 bases). Germline V CDR1 and CDR2: SGHNT, YYREEE (reference sequence). CDR3 size: 15 residues. The germline V and J ends were trimmed by 3 bases and 6 bases, with 15 bases remaining between them. The CDR3 DNA reads as TGTGCCAGCAGCTCAAGGGGTGAGGGGGATGAAAAACTGTTTTTT. This codes for CASSSRGEGDEKLFF.

The gene calls are TRBV6-4 and TRBJ2-1; 9 positions agree with TRBD1. V lost 6 bases to trimming and J lost 4 bases; unmatched junction nucleotides: 7. The CDR3 loop spans 15 amino acids. Germline assignment: CDR1 MRHNA and CDR2 SNTAGT. Here the CDR3 reads CASRQQGAGYNEQFF. The CDR3 coding sequence is TGTGCCAGCAGACAACAGGGGGCGGGGTACAATGAGCAGTTCTTC.

This clone was counted a few times. The chain uses TRBV9 and TRBJ1-3; TRBD1 aligns across 9 bases. CDR1 is SGDLS, CDR2 YYNGEE, per germline. The CDR3 contains 15 residues. The V and J ends lost 0 bases and 4 bases, in that order; junction bases with no gene match: 2. CDR3 sequence: CASSVGQGGGNTIYF. CDR3 coding DNA: TGTGCCAGCAGCGTAGGACAGGGGGGAGGAAACACCATATATTTT.

This clone was observed a single time. CDR3 amino acids: CASSKTGGGYYGYTF. Written as DNA, the CDR3 is TGTGCCAGCAGCAAAACAGGGGGCGGGTACTATGGCTACACCTTC. The chain links TRBV5-6 to TRBJ1-2; 9 nucleotides line up with TRBD1. Germline CDR1 is SGHDT and CDR2 is YYEEEE. With V trimmed by 4 bases and J by 3 bases, 7 bases remained unmatched. The CDR3 length is 15 residues.

This rearrangement joins TRBV5-1 to TRBJ1-5, with no clear D. Trimming shortened V by 2 bases and J by 5 bases, and 8 bases separated the two germline ends. This CDR3 is built from 13 residues. Germline V CDR1 and CDR2: SGHRS, YFSETQ. The CDR3 spells CASSFGEDQPQHF. The CDR3 nucleotides read TGCGCCAGCAGCTTCGGGGAAGATCAGCCCCAGCATTTT.

J is TRBJ1-1 and V is TRBV5-1; TRBD1 matches at 9 bases. Germline lookup yields CDR1 SGHRS and CDR2 YFSETQ. J gave up 8 bases and V 3 bases, and 5 bases lay outside the gene matches. CDR3 length: 13 residues. The CDR3 protein is CASSSGTGCEAFF. DNA of the CDR3: TGCGCCAGCAGCTCGGGGACAGGGTGCGAAGCTTTCTTT.

V gene TRBV29-1 combines with J gene TRBJ1-2, with D possibly matching TRBD1 (5 bases). V lost 7 bases to trimming and J lost 8 bases, with 17 bases between them. From germline, CDR1 is SQVTM and CDR2 ANQGSEA. The CDR3 has 12 residues. CDR3 region: CSATDSRAGYTF. In DNA form, the CDR3 reads TGCAGCGCTACCGATTCCAGGGCGGGCTACACCTTC. The full variable domain, rest sourced from reference TRBV29-1 and TRBJ1-2, is SAVISQKPSRDICQRGTSLTIQCQVDSQVTMMFWYRQQPGQSLTLIATANQGSEATYESGFVIDKFPISRPNLTFSTLTVSNMSPEDSSIYLCSATDSRAGYTFGSGTRLTVV.

This sequence joins TRBV19 and TRBJ1-4; TRBD1 agrees at 7 bases. The junction had 3 bases not matched to a gene; V was cut back by 6 bases and J by 5 bases. CDR1 and CDR2 (germline): LNHDA, SQIVND (reference sequence). The CDR3 extends over 13 amino acids. CDR3 residues: CASSPTGNEKLFF. In nucleotides, the CDR3 is TGTGCCAGTAGCCCGACAGGGAATGAAAAACTGTTTTTT. Full variable domain (remainder filled in from reference TRBV19 and TRBJ1-4): DGGITQSPKYLFRKEGQNVTLSCEQNLNHDAMYWYRQDPGQGLRLIYYSQIVNDFQKGDIAEGYSVSREKKESFPLTVTSAQKNPTAFYLCASSPTGNEKLFFGSGTQLSVL.

This clone was observed a few times. This chain links TRBV6-5 with TRBJ1-2; TRBD1 aligns across 7 bases. Trimming removed 0 bases from V and 8 bases from J; junction bases left unmatched: 6. The V gene's germline CDR1 is MNHEY and CDR2 SVGAGI. The CDR3 loop spans 14 amino acids. CDR3 DNA sequence: TGTGCCAGCAGTTACTCGACAGGGCGGGGAGGCTACACCTTC. It is translated as CASSYSTGRGGYTF.

The rearrangement uses TRBV6-5 and TRBJ1-4; TRBD1 is a possible D gene (6 bases). CDR3 length: 14 residues. Trimming removed 6 bases from V and 6 bases from J, with 14 bases in between. Germline CDR1 and CDR2: MNHEY and SVGAGI. In nucleotides, the CDR3 is TGTGCCAGCAGGGACAACAGGGCTGATGAAAAACTGTTTTTT. Encoded protein: CASRDNRADEKLFF.

The rearrangement joins TRBV7-2 to TRBJ2-2; D is possibly TRBD1 (5 bases). CDR1 and CDR2 from the germline V gene are SGHTA and FQGNSA. Trimming shortened V by 5 bases and J by 4 bases, and 14 bases separated the two germline ends. The CDR3 contains 15 residues. The CDR3 loop is CASSPIRQITGELFF. DNA of the CDR3: TGTGCCAGCAGCCCCATACGACAGATCACCGGGGAGCTGTTTTTT.

A few counts support this clone. This chain uses TRBV5-6 with TRBJ1-1, with D hard to call. Germline lookup yields CDR1 SGHDT and CDR2 YYEEEE. V was pared by 1 base and J by 4 bases, with 11 bases between. This CDR3 is 14 amino acids long. The CDR3 DNA reads TGTGCCAGCAGCTTGCAGGACGGGAGCACTGAAGCTTTCTTT. Protein: CASSLQDGSTEAFF.

Notes on this clone: One end of the junction does not line up with germline, which may come from a read error. V gene TRBV30 combines with J gene TRBJ1-2; unclear D gene. CDR1 GTSNPN and CDR2 SVGIG come from the germline V gene (reference sequence). The CDR3 is 14 residues long. The CDR3 DNA reads TGTGCCTGGAGTGTAGGTCCTCGAAACTATGGCTACCCCTTC. This sequence encodes CAWSVGPRNYGYPF. Filled out from reference TRBV30 and TRBJ1-2, the complete variable domain reads SQTIHQWPATLVQPVGSPLSLECTVEGTSNPNLYWYRQAAGRGLQLLFYSVGIGQISSEVPQNLSASRPQDRQFILSSKKLLLSDSGFYLCAWSVGPRNYGYPFGSGTRLTVV.

The CDR3 DNA is TGTGCCAGCAGTTTAGTCGGGGGGGGCACTGAAGCTTTCTTT. Amino acid sequence: CASSLVGGGTEAFF. This chain joins TRBV28 and TRBJ1-1; D is perhaps TRBD1 (5 bases). Per the germline V gene, CDR1 is MDHEN and CDR2 is SYDVKM. The CDR3 totals 14 residues. V gave up 2 bases and J gave up 4 bases, with 11 bases separating them.

The chain has TRBV19 and TRBJ1-1, with 8 bases fitting TRBD1. The J segment lost 4 bases and the V segment lost 3 bases, leaving 10 bases of the junction unmatched. The length of the CDR3 is 16 residues. Germline V gene sequence: CDR1 LNHDA, CDR2 SQIVND (reference sequence). CDR3 sequence (DNA): TGTGCCAGTAGTATGGGCAGGGGGCTAATAGGCACTGAAGCTTTCTTT. Its protein is CASSMGRGLIGTEAFF. Filled out from reference TRBV19 and TRBJ1-1, the complete variable domain reads DGGITQSPKYLFRKEGQNVTLSCEQNLNHDAMYWYRQDPGQGLRLIYYSQIVNDFQKGDIAEGYSVSREKKESFPLTVTSAQKNPTAFYLCASSMGRGLIGTEAFFGQGTRLTVV.

This sequence joins TRBV4-1 and TRBJ2-3; weak D call: TRBD2 (5 bases). The CDR3 sequence is 15 residues long. V lost 1 base and J 0 bases, leaving 8 bases between the germline ends. The germline gives CDR1 MGHRA, CDR2 YSYEKL. The CDR3 sequence: CASSQVGVSTDTQYF. CDR3 DNA sequence: TGCGCCAGCAGCCAAGTGGGAGTTAGCACAGATACGCAGTATTTT.

The chain couples TRBV15 to TRBJ2-1; TRBD2 matches 8 bases. Germline CDR1 reads LNHNV; CDR2 reads YYDKDF (reference sequence). The CDR3 is 16 residues long. The V segment lost 3 bases and the J segment 3 bases; nucleotides outside the gene matches: 7. This CDR3 reads CATSSAGTRGYNEQFF. CDR3 nucleotide sequence: TGTGCCACCAGCAGCGCCGGGACTAGGGGCTACAATGAGCAGTTCTTC.

The chain is built from TRBV6-5 and TRBJ2-3, with 8 bases that match TRBD1. CDR1 is MNHEY, CDR2 SVGAGI, per germline. This CDR3 has 14 residues. Trimming at V came to 6 bases and at J to 4 bases, leaving 6 bases not matched to a gene. CDR3 nucleotides: TGTGCCAGCAGCCCAGGGGGCCTTCCAGATACGCAGTATTTT. This gives the protein CASSPGGLPDTQYF.